The rows below give T cell receptor beta chains drawn from one sample of a study of blood T cell repertoires in COVID-19. This table comes from immunoSEQ multiplex PCR, and its TCRdb copy is limited to in-frame clones, with some not included. Of over 250,000 clones in the sample, approximately 85% were seen once. The sample taken for sequencing was peripheral blood. The receptors were sampled from a human donor in a cohort sampled during active COVID-19. Each CDR3 is given with its conserved first and last residue. A D gene is named only where the DNA matches it firmly. A clone size is listed for some rows: how often the clone was seen (once, few, many), or a class if it is expanded.

TRBD1 | NA | TRBJ1-4 | TRBV27 | TGTGCCAGCAGGACTTTAGGACAGGGGCGGGAAAAACTGTTTTTT | CASRTLGQGREKLFF
NA | NA | TRBJ2-3 | TRBV28 | TGTGCCAGCAGTCCATTCGGCCTAGCGACAGATACGCAGTATTTT | CASSPFGLATDTQYF
NA | NA | TRBJ2-2 | TRBV1 | TGCACCAGCAGCGGGGGACAGGGTTACACCGGGGAGCTGTTTTTT | CTSSGGQGYTGELFF
NA | NA | TRBJ2-5 | TRBV4-3 | TGCGCCAGCAGCCAAGATCTCGTGGGCGCCGGGACCCAGTACTTC | CASSQDLVGAGTQYF
NA | NA | TRBJ1-1 | TRBV11-2 | TGTGCCAGCAGGGCGGGGCTTAACACTGAAGCTTTCTTT | CASRAGLNTEAFF
NA | NA | TRBJ1-1 | TRBV5-4 | TGTGCCAGCAGCTTGGACATGCCCACTGAAGCTTTCTTT | CASSLDMPTEAFF
TRBD2 | once | TRBJ2-2 | TRBV7-2 | TGTGCCAGCAGCTCCAGACTAGCTTCCACCGGGGAGCTGTTTTTT | CASSSRLASTGELFF
NA | NA | TRBJ2-3 | TRBV5-4 | TGTGCCAGCAGCTTGGGAGGATCCACAGATACGCAGTATTTT | CASSLGGSTDTQYF
TRBD1 | once | TRBJ1-5 | TRBV6-5 | TGTGCCAGCAGTCGACAGGGGACTAGCAATCAGCCCCAGCATTTT | CASSRQGTSNQPQHF
NA | NA | TRBJ2-2 | TRBV9 | TGTGCCAGCAGCGTAGGGAGGAGCACCGGGGAGCTGTTTTTT | CASSVGRSTGELFF
TRBD1 | NA | TRBJ2-1 | TRBV5-1 | TGCGCCAGCAGCGAGCGACAGGGCAATGAGCAGTTCTTC | CASSERQGNEQFF
TRBD2 | NA | TRBJ2-1 | TRBV5-1 | TGCGCCAGCAGCTTTGGCGGGAGGGCCATCAATGAGCAGTTCTTC | CASSFGGRAINEQFF
TRBD2 | NA | TRBJ2-3 | TRBV7-3 | TGTGCCAGCAGCTTAGGACTAGCGGGAGTGGTAGATACGCAGTATTTT | CASSLGLAGVVDTQYF
NA | NA | TRBJ2-7 | TRBV24-1 | TGTGCCACCAGTGACCCCCAGGGGGAGCAGTACTTC | CATSDPQGEQYF
TRBD2 | NA | TRBJ2-4 | TRBV6-5 | TGTGCCAGCAGTTACGGACTAGCGGAAAACATTCAGTACTTC | CASSYGLAENIQYF
TRBD1 | few | TRBJ1-1 | TRBV2 | TGTGCCAGCAGGCCCCAGGGGGCTGAAGCTTTCTTT | CASRPQGAEAFF
TRBD2 | few | TRBJ2-1 | TRBV28 | TGTGCCAGCAGTTTATGGGGGACTAGCGGATACAATGAGCAGTTCTTC | CASSLWGTSGYNEQFF